This TCR beta chain stems from a study of brain T cells in children with intractable seizures. Time point reported: blood from clinic visit 5 months post-surgery; TSC patient then seizure free. The sequenced cases were selected for having the highest brain T cell transcript signatures. CDR3 size: 15 residues. Trimming shortened V by 1 base and J by 0 bases, and 9 bases separated the two germline ends. Germline lookup yields CDR1 MGHRA and CDR2 YSYEKL. Broader study findings: Clones missing pre-surgery may reflect undersampling of that blood sample.

Points on this clone: The antigen is unknown.

Sequencing was performed with immunoSEQ multiplex PCR; in TCRdb, only in-frame clones are kept and a portion is missing. The data show about 320,000 clones, approximately 93% seen once. V is TRBV4-1 and J is TRBJ1-1; TRBD1 is a possible D gene (5 bases). This clonotype was obtained from a boy less than two years old with tuberous sclerosis and intractable seizures. Material: peripheral blood, obtained 4 to 5 months after surgery. In DNA, the CDR3 is TGCGCCAGCAGCCAAGTGCAGGGCATGAACACTGAAGCTTTCTTT. Translated, it gives CASSQVQGMNTEAFF.